The 2 T cell receptor beta chains reported below all come from one sample, sequenced in a study of cytomegalovirus exposure and HLA in healthy donors. Primers included in the PCR were 60 Vbeta and 13 Jbeta primers. TCRdb's table, derived via immunoSEQ multiplex PCR, lists solely in-frame clones and lacks some. Found here are 95,000 to 110,000 clones; the top ten clones hold roughly 3.5%. Sequences were obtained from PBMCs. The receptors were sampled from a man aged 35-49 years in good health and CMV-seronegative.

V gene TRBV7-9 combines with J gene TRBJ1-5; D is ambiguous. V lost 4 bases, J lost 3 bases, and 4 bases lay in between. The CDR3 covers 12 residues. The germline V gene has CDR1 SEHNR and CDR2 FQNEAQ (reference sequence). CDR3 amino acids: CASSYYNQPQHF. The CDR3 nucleotides read TGTGCCAGCAGCTACTACAATCAGCCCCAGCATTTT.

This chain connects TRBV5-4 to TRBJ1-6; the D gene is possibly TRBD1 (6 bases). The V gene lost 4 bases and the J gene lost 5 bases, with 13 bases spanning the gap. The CDR3 loop spans 15 amino acids. Germline V gives CDR1 SGHNT, CDR2 YYREEE (reference sequence). CDR3 sequence: CASSPRTDDNSPLHF. CDR3 bases: TGTGCCAGCAGCCCTCGGACAGACGATAATTCACCCCTCCACTTT. The full variable domain, completed using reference TRBV5-4 and TRBJ1-6, is ETGVTQSPTHLIKTRGQQVTLRCSSQSGHNTVSWYQQALGQGPQFIFQYYREEENGRGNFPPRFSGLQFPNYSSELNVNALELDDSALYLCASSPRTDDNSPLHFGNGTRLTVT.